This record looks at one T cell receptor beta chain sequence and its context. Other DNA sequences in this sample translate to the same CDR3. The data were obtained in a study of blood T cell repertoires in COVID-19. Only in-frame clones appear in the TCRdb table, and some are missing; sequencing was by immunoSEQ multiplex PCR. The sample holds some 150,000 clones; approximately 81% are singletons and the top ten take more than 2%. V was pared by 1 base and J by 0 bases, with 11 bases between. Per germline, CDR1 SGDLS and CDR2 YYNGEE. The CDR3 runs to 15 residues. The sequence came from a human donor with acute or convalescent COVID-19. The donor label of this sample is uncertain. This rearrangement joins TRBV9 to TRBJ2-7, with D tentatively TRBD2 (5 bases). Material: peripheral blood. CDR3 DNA sequence: TGTGCCAGCAGCGTAAGAGCCGGGAACTCCTACGAGCAGTACTTC. Amino acids: CASSVRAGNSYEQYF.